Below, 18 T cell receptor beta chains from the same sample are listed, as sequenced in a study of human T cells and chemical hapten exposure. TCRdb passed the RACE reads through MiXCR, listing each CDR3 protein once. The sample has 300,000 to 450,000 distinct CDR3 sequences, around 5.5% seen once. This sample's time point: pre-sensitization, week 0. Regarding treatment: therapeutic diphenylcyclopropenone sensitization with weekly scalp DPC. The material was whole blood, obtained in connection with sensitization to the hapten diphenylcyclopropenone (DPC). The receptors derive from a woman under 30 with alopecia areata. Some clones in this sample may be carry-over from other donors' samples.

The chain is built from TRBV28 and TRBJ2-1; D unresolved. CDR1 MDHEN and CDR2 SYDVKM come from the germline V gene. The CDR3 totals 13 residues. Trimming removed 2 bases at V and 5 bases at J, with 7 bases between. The CDR3 sequence: CASSLQENNEQFF. Written as DNA, the CDR3 is TGTGCCAGCAGTTTACAGGAAAACAATGAGCAGTTCTTC.

The chain carries TRBV5-1 and TRBJ2-7, with D perhaps given as TRBD1 or TRBD2 (5 bases each). Germline CDR1 is SGHRS and CDR2 is YFSETQ. The CDR3 consists of 15 residues. Trimming pared 3 bases from V and 4 bases from J, leaving 17 bases between. CDR3 DNA: TGCGCCAGCAGCTGGAGAAGGGACGCCGAGTACGAGCAGTACTTC. This codes for CASSWRRDAEYEQYF.

The sample holds one count of this clonotype. Possible read error: a much larger clone is one base away. The chain joins TRBV10-3 to TRBJ2-7; a weak D match, TRBD2 (5 bases). Germline V lookup: CDR1 ENHRY, CDR2 SYGVKD. The CDR3 totals 14 residues. Trimming removed 4 bases from V and 6 bases from J, with 16 bases in between. CDR3 DNA: TGTGCCATCAGTGTGCTACTAGGAGATTCCGAGCAGTACTTC. It encodes CAISVLLGDSEQYF.

This clonotype was observed a few times. The rearrangement uses TRBV20-1 and TRBJ1-1; 7 bases agree with TRBD1. V trimming: 3 bases; J trimming: 4 bases; junction bases outside the gene matches: 5. The CDR3 has 13 residues. Germline V gene data show CDR1 as DFQATT and CDR2 as SNEGSKA (reference sequence). CDR3: CSASRGRGTEAFF. The CDR3 bases are TGCAGTGCTAGTAGGGGGCGCGGCACTGAAGCTTTCTTT.

This chain uses TRBV7-6 with TRBJ2-7, with D tentatively TRBD2 (7 bases). The germline gives CDR1 SGHVS, CDR2 FNYEAQ. V was pared by 8 bases and J by 3 bases, with 11 bases between. The CDR3 loop spans 12 amino acids. The CDR3 region is CASGGGGYEQYF. The DNA for the CDR3 is TGTGCCAGCGGGGGGGGCGGCTACGAGCAGTACTTC.

The gene calls are TRBV5-4 and TRBJ2-7, with D possibly called TRBD1 or TRBD2 (5 bases each). The CDR3 is made up of 16 amino acids. V dropped 5 bases and J dropped 2 bases, with 20 bases sitting between them. Germline CDR1 and CDR2: SGHNT and YYREEE (reference sequence). CDR3 sequence (DNA): TGTGCCAGCAGTACTTCTCCTAGGGACGGGACCTACGAGCAGTACTTC. Its protein is CASSTSPRDGTYEQYF.

The chain has TRBV19 and TRBJ2-7; 8 bases match TRBD1. Trimming took 9 bases from V and 5 from J; bases not matched to a gene: 12. In germline, CDR1 is LNHDA, CDR2 SQIVND (reference sequence). The CDR3 contains 14 residues. This CDR3 is CASSRFRGPNEQYF. The CDR3 DNA reads TGTGCCAGCAGTCGATTCAGGGGGCCAAACGAGCAGTACTTC.

This clonotype was counted at least ten times. The rearrangement uses TRBV27 and TRBJ1-3, with D unresolved. Germline-derived CDR1 and CDR2 are MNHEY and SMNVEV (reference sequence). This CDR3 comprises 14 residues. The V end lost 2 bases, the J end lost 0 bases, and 5 bases lay between the germline ends. CDR3 bases: TGTGCCAGCAGTTTAAAACACTCTGGAAACACCATATATTTT. Its protein is CASSLKHSGNTIYF.

This clonotype came up many times. The chain is built from TRBV6-1 and TRBJ2-7; D is uncertain. CDR1 is MNHNS, CDR2 SASEGT, per germline. Trimming cost V 1 base and J 5 bases, with 9 bases left between them. The CDR3 is 13 amino acids. The CDR3 loop is CASSEVTEDEQYF. CDR3 in DNA: TGTGCCAGCAGTGAAGTTACAGAGGACGAGCAGTACTTC.

The chain employs TRBV4-2 and TRBJ1-2; D gene ambiguous. CDR1 is LGHNA, CDR2 YNFKEQ, per germline. Trimming removed 0 bases from V and 0 bases from J, with 14 bases in between. CDR3 size: 17 residues. The CDR3 bases are TGTGCCAGCAGCCAAGATTACGCACAGCGAGCTAACTATGGCTACACCTTC. This encodes CASSQDYAQRANYGYTF.

The chain is built from TRBV7-2 and TRBJ2-7; 11 bases match TRBD2. The CDR3 has 18 amino acids. Germline CDR1 SGHTA, CDR2 FQGNSA. V lost 1 base and J lost 6; bases outside the gene matches: 14. CDR3 residues: CASSLDRSSGGSPPEQYF. The CDR3 coding sequence is TGTGCCAGCAGCTTAGATAGGTCTAGCGGGGGGTCCCCTCCCGAGCAGTACTTC. Filled out from reference TRBV7-2 and TRBJ2-7, the complete variable domain reads GAGVSQSPSNKVTEKGKDVELRCDPISGHTALYWYRQSLGQGLEFLIYFQGNSAPDKSGLPSDRFSAERTGGSVSTLTIQRTQQEDSAVYLCASSLDRSSGGSPPEQYFGPGTRLTVT.

This clonotype was seen a handful of times. This chain links TRBV7-2 with TRBJ1-5; possibly TRBD1 for D (5 bases). Deletions cut 2 bases from V and 9 bases from J, with 14 bases between. This CDR3 spans 14 amino acids. Germline-derived CDR1 and CDR2 are SGHTA and FQGNSA. The CDR3 is CASSLQGSLRPQHF. CDR3 coding DNA: TGTGCCAGCAGCTTACAGGGAAGCCTTCGGCCCCAGCATTTT.

This clonotype was picked up many times. This rearrangement joins TRBV9 to TRBJ1-6; unclear D gene. CDR1 and CDR2 from the germline V gene are SGDLS and YYNGEE. Trimming cost V 3 bases and J 8 bases, with 18 bases left between them. The CDR3 is 16 residues long. The CDR3 is CASSEGNDLTYSPLHF. The CDR3 coding sequence is TGTGCCAGCAGCGAGGGCAACGACCTGACTTATTCACCCCTCCACTTT.

This clonotype was observed at least ten times. The chain carries TRBV20-1 and TRBJ1-6, with D tentatively TRBD1 (5 bases). V was clipped by 1 base and J by 5 bases, with 12 bases between them. This CDR3 has 15 residues. Germline values: CDR1 DFQATT, CDR2 SNEGSKA (reference sequence). The CDR3 is CSARVGGDDNSPLHF. The CDR3 DNA reads TGCAGTGCTAGAGTTGGAGGGGATGATAATTCACCCCTCCACTTT.

This clonotype was counted many times. This chain joins TRBV10-3 and TRBJ1-2; 8 nucleotides match TRBD1. Germline CDR1 ENHRY, CDR2 SYGVKD. The CDR3 has 14 amino acids. Trimming took 2 bases from V and 4 from J; bases not matched to a gene: 3. The CDR3 nucleotides are TGTGCCATCAGTGAGCCGGACAGGGTCTATGGCTACACCTTC. This encodes CAISEPDRVYGYTF.

This clonotype is termed medium-sized (0.01 to 0.1%). This chain uses TRBV27 with TRBJ1-4; 7 bases align to TRBD1. The length of the CDR3 is 16 residues. Germline loops: CDR1 MNHEY, CDR2 SMNVEV (reference sequence). The V and J ends lost 3 bases and 3 bases, in that order; junction bases with no gene match: 7. The CDR3 coding sequence is TGTGCCAGCAGTTTTCCCCGGAGGGGGCCTAATGAAAAACTGTTTTTT. This translates into CASSFPRRGPNEKLFF.

This clonotype was detected only a few times. The rearrangement joins TRBV13 to TRBJ1-2; TRBD1 agrees at 8 bases. Germline CDR1 and CDR2: PRHDT and FYEKMQ (reference sequence). J lost 8 bases, V lost 6 bases, and 11 bases had no gene match. CDR3 length equals 14 residues. The CDR3 protein is CASRQQGVSEGYTF. The CDR3 DNA sequence: TGTGCCAGCAGGCAACAGGGGGTATCTGAAGGCTACACCTTC.

This clonotype has a count of ten or more. The V call is TRBV7-2, the J call TRBJ2-3; 10 bases line up with TRBD2. Germline loops: CDR1 SGHTA, CDR2 FQGNSA. The CDR3 contains 14 residues. The trim removed 5 bases at V and 7 bases at J, leaving 6 bases unmatched. CDR3 DNA sequence: TGTGCCAGCAGCCTCACTAGCGGGGTATATACGCAGTATTTT. Translated, it gives CASSLTSGVYTQYF. Full variable domain (missing parts from reference TRBV7-2 and TRBJ2-3): GAGVSQSPSNKVTEKGKDVELRCDPISGHTALYWYRQSLGQGLEFLIYFQGNSAPDKSGLPSDRFSAERTGGSVSTLTIQRTQQEDSAVYLCASSLTSGVYTQYFGPGTRLTVL.